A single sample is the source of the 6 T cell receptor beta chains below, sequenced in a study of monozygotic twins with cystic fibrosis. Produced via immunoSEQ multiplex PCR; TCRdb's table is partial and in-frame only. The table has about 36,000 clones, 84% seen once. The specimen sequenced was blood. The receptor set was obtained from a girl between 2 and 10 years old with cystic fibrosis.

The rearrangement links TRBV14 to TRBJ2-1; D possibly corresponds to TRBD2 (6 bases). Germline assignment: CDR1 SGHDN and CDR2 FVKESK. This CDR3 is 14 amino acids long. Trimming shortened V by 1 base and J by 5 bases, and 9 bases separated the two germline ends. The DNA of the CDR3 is TGTGCCAGCAGCCAAGCTGGGAGGCACAATGAGCAGTTCTTC. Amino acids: CASSQAGRHNEQFF.

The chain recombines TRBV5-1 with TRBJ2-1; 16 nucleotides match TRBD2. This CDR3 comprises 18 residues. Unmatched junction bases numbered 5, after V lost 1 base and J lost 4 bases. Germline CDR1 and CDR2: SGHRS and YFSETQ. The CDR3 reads CASSLFPGLAGGYNEQFF. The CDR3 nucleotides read TGCGCCAGCAGCTTGTTCCCGGGACTAGCGGGGGGGTACAATGAGCAGTTCTTC.

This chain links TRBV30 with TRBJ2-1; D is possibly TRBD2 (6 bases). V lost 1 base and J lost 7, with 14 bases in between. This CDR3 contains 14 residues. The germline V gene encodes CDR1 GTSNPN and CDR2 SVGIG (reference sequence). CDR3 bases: TGTGCCTGGAGTGGGCGGGGCCGAGGGAATGAGCAGTTCTTC. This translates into CAWSGRGRGNEQFF.

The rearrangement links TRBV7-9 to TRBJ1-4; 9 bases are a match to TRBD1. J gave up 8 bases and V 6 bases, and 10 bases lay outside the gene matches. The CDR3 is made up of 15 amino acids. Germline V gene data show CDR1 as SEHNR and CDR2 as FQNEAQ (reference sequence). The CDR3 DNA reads TGTGCCAGCAGAGCCCCACAGGGGGCAGGAGAAAAACTGTTTTTT. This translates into CASRAPQGAGEKLFF.

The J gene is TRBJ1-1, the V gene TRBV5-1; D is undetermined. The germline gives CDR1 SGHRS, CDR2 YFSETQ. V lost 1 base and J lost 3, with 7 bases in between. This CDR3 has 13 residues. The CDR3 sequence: CASSLTRDTEAFF. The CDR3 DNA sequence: TGCGCCAGCAGCTTGACAAGGGACACTGAAGCTTTCTTT.

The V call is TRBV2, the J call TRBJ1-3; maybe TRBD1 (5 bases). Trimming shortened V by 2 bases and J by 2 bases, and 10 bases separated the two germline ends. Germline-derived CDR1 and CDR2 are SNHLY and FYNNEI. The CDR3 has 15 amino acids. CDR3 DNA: TGTGCCAGCAGTGAACAAGGAGGGGCTGGAAACACCATATATTTT. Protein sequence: CASSEQGGAGNTIYF.